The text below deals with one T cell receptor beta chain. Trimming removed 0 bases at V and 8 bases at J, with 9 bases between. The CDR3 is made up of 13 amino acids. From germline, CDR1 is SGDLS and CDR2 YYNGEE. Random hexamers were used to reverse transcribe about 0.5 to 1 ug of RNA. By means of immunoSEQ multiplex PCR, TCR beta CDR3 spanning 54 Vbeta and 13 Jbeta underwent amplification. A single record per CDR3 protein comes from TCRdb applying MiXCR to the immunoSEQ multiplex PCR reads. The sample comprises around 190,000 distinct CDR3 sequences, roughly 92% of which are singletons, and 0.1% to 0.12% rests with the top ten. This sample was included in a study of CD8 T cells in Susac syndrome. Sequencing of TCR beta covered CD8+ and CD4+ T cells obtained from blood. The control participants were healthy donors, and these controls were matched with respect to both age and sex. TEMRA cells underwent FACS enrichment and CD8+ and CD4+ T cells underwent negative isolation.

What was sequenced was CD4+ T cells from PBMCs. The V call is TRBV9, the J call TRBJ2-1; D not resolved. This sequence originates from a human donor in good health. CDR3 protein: CASSVGLVYEQFF. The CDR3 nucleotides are TGTGCCAGCAGCGTAGGTCTAGTCTATGAGCAGTTCTTC.